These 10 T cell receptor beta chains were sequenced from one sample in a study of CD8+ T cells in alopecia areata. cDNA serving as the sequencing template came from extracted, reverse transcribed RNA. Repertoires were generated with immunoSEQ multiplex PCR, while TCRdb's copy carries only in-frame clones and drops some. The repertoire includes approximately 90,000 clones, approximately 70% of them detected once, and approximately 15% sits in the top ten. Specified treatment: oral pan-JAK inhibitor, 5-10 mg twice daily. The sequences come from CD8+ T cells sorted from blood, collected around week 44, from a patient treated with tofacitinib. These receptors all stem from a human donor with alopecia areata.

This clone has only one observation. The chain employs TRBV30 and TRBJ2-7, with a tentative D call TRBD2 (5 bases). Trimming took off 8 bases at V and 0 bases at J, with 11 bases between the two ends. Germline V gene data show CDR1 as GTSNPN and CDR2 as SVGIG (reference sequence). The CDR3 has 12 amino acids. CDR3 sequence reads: CARGQDSYEQYF. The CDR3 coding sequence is TGTGCCCGGGGTCAGGACTCCTACGAGCAGTACTTC.

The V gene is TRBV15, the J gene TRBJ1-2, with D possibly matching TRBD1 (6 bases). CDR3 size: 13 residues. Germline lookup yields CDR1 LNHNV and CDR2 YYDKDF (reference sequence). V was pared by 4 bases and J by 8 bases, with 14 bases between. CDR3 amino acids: CATSISPGEGYTF. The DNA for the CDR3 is TGTGCCACCAGCATAAGCCCAGGGGAGGGCTACACCTTC.

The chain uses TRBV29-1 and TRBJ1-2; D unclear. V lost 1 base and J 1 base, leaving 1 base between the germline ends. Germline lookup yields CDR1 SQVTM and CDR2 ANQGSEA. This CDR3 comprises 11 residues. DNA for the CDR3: TGCAGCGTTGAAGTTAACTATGGCTACACCTTC. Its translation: CSVEVNYGYTF.

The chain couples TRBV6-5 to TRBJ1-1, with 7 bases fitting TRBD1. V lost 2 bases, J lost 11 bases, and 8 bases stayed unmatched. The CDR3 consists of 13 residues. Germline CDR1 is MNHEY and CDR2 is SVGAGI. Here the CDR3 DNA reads TGTGCCAGCAGTTACAACGGAGACAGGGAGGCTTTCTTT. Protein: CASSYNGDREAFF.

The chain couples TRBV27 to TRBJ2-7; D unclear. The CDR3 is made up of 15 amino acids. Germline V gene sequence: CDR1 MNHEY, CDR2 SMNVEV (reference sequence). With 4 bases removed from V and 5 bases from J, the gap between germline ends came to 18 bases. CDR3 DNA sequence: TGTGCCAGCAGTTCCGCAAGTGGTAGGACCCACGAGCAGTACTTC. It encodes CASSSASGRTHEQYF.

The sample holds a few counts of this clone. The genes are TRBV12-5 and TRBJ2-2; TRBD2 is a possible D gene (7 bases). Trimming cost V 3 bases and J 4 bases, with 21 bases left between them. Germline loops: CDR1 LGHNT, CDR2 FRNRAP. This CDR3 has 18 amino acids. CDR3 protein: CASGFSPSGGRSTGELFF. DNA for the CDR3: TGTGCTAGTGGTTTTTCCCCCTCGGGGGGCCGTAGCACCGGGGAGCTGTTTTTT.

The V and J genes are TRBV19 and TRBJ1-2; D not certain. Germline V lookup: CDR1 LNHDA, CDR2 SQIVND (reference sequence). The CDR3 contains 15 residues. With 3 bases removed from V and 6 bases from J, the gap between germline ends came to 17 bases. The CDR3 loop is CASSINSGPQDGYTF. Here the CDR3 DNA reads TGTGCCAGTAGTATTAATTCAGGACCCCAGGATGGCTACACCTTC.

This CDR3 reads CASSPYKNTEAFF. The CDR3 DNA follows: TGTGCCAGCAGCCCTTACAAGAACACTGAAGCTTTCTTT. The rearrangement joins TRBV5-6 to TRBJ1-1; D uncertain. V was shortened by 4 bases and J by 1 base, with 8 bases between the two germline ends. In germline, CDR1 is SGHDT, CDR2 YYEEEE. The CDR3 has 13 amino acids.

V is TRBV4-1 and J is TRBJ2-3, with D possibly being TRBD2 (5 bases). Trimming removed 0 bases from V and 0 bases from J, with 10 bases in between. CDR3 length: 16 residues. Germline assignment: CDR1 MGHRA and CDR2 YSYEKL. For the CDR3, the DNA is TGCGCCAGCAGCCAAGAAGGTCTAGCTAGCACAGATACGCAGTATTTT. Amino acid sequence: CASSQEGLASTDTQYF.

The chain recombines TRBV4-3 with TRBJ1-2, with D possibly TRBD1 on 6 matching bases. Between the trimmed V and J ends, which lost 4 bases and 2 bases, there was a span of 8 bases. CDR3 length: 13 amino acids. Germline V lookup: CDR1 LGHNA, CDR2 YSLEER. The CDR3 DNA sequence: TGCGCCAGCAGCCCCGACAGGAACTATGGCTACACCTTC. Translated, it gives CASSPDRNYGYTF.